This T cell receptor beta chain originates from a study of response to subunit inactivated influenza vaccine. Study outcomes and limitations: The authors put forward the suggestion that each seasonal influenza vaccination may bring in only a limited number of new T cells.

TCRdb reprocessed the RT-PCR reads with MiXCR, giving one entry per CDR3 protein. The sample gives roughly 700,000 distinct CDR3 sequences, around 14% of which show up once; around 6.5% is in the top ten. In this sample, this clonotype turned up a few times. Its matching antigen is unknown. This receptor was taken from a man aged 45-65 years who received an inactivated influenza vaccine. Sequencing used PBMCs from blood, obtained 14 to 15 days before vaccination.

CDR3 in DNA: TGTGCCAGCAGCGCATTTACAGGGGGCACTGAAGCTTTCTTT. Its translation is CASSAFTGGTEAFF. The chain is built from TRBV7-2 and TRBJ1-1, with TRBD1 matching over 8 bases. V gave up 5 bases and J gave up 4 bases; unmatched junction bases: 6. Looked up from germline, CDR1 is SGHTA and CDR2 is FQGNSA. The CDR3 covers 14 residues.